Below are 25 T cell receptor beta chains sequenced from a single sample in a study of blood T cell repertoires in COVID-19 (TCRdb year 2020). Library prep was done by the immunoSEQ multiplex PCR assay. Here the immuneACCESS table is served through TCRdb, limited to in-frame sequences with V and J called. Missing clones are a known gap in these copies; in checked studies unresolved V genes cover under half, and the rest lacks a known reason. In all, the sample holds under 250,000 clones, and around 90% of those were seen once. The ten largest clones take up about 1.3% of the sample. Specimen: peripheral blood. The receptor source for this set is a man aged 25-45 years with acute or convalescent COVID-19.

V usage is TRBV6-5 and J usage is TRBJ1-1; 10 nucleotides match TRBD1. V gave up 6 bases and J gave up 6 bases; unmatched junction bases: 7. Germline V gives CDR1 MNHEY, CDR2 SVGAGI. The CDR3 totals 14 residues. CDR3 protein: CASSRDRGLAEAFF. CDR3 nucleotides: TGTGCCAGCAGCCGAGACAGGGGGCTCGCTGAAGCTTTCTTT.

The chain uses TRBV3-1 (or the pseudogene TRBV3-2) and TRBJ1-2; TRBD1 aligns across 7 bases. Trimming took 4 bases from V and 1 from J; bases not matched to a gene: 9. Germline V gene sequence: CDR1 LGHDT, CDR2 YNNKEL (reference sequence). The CDR3 loop spans 16 amino acids. Here the CDR3 DNA reads TGTGCCAGCAGCCTAGGGACAGCCTACTTTAACTATGGCTACACCTTC. This sequence encodes CASSLGTAYFNYGYTF.

The chain combines TRBV5-1 with TRBJ1-3, with a possible D match to TRBD1 (6 bases). With 1 base removed from V and 8 bases from J, the gap between germline ends came to 10 bases. This CDR3 comprises 13 residues. Germline assignment: CDR1 SGHRS and CDR2 YFSETQ. The CDR3 protein is CASSLNAGDTIYF. The CDR3 nucleotides are TGCGCCAGCAGCTTGAACGCAGGGGACACCATATATTTT.

In its sample, this clone was seen once. This chain's CDR3 is CASSLEQPSNTEAFF. CDR3 sequence (DNA): TGCGCCAGCAGCTTGGAACAGCCCTCGAACACTGAAGCTTTCTTT. The chain uses TRBV5-1 and TRBJ1-1; unclear D gene. The CDR3 is made up of 15 amino acids. V was cut by 0 bases and J by 1 base, with 10 bases left in between. Germline values: CDR1 SGHRS, CDR2 YFSETQ.

This chain links TRBV29-1 with TRBJ1-1, with 9 bases that match TRBD1. J gave up 0 bases and V 7 bases, and 12 bases lay outside the gene matches. The CDR3 is 16 amino acids. Per the germline V gene, CDR1 is SQVTM and CDR2 is ANQGSEA. CDR3 in DNA: TGCAGCGCATTTACTGGGACAGGGAGTATGAACACTGAAGCTTTCTTT. Residues: CSAFTGTGSMNTEAFF. Full variable domain (outside the CDR3, taken from reference TRBV29-1 and TRBJ1-1): SAVISQKPSRDICQRGTSLTIQCQVDSQVTMMFWYRQQPGQSLTLIATANQGSEATYESGFVIDKFPISRPNLTFSTLTVSNMSPEDSSIYLCSAFTGTGSMNTEAFFGQGTRLTVV.

The chain employs TRBV5-4 and TRBJ1-2, with 9 positions matching TRBD1. The CDR3 sequence is 14 residues long. Trimming took 5 bases from V and 8 from J; bases not matched to a gene: 10. The V gene's germline CDR1 is SGHNT and CDR2 YYREEE (reference sequence). The CDR3 loop is CASRTGGRGRGYTF. In nucleotides, the CDR3 is TGTGCCAGCAGAACAGGGGGCCGGGGTAGGGGCTACACCTTC.

This sequence joins TRBV28 and TRBJ1-5; D may be TRBD1 (5 bases). This CDR3 contains 15 residues. Trimming pared 3 bases from V and 2 bases from J, leaving 11 bases between. The germline CDR1 and CDR2 sequences are MDHEN and SYDVKM. CDR3 bases: TGTGCCAGCAGTTTTCATAGGGGTGGCAATCAGCCCCAGCATTTT. It codes for CASSFHRGGNQPQHF.

This clone was seen a few times. The chain links TRBV2 to TRBJ1-5; possible D gene TRBD1, 5 bases. CDR3 size: 15 residues. Germline CDR1 reads SNHLY; CDR2 reads FYNNEI. The ends were cut back, 6 bases at V and 1 base at J, with 13 bases in the middle. This CDR3 is CASSATGVSNQPQHF. The DNA of the CDR3 is TGTGCCAGCAGCGCCACGGGGGTAAGCAATCAGCCCCAGCATTTT.

Regarding this clone: In the same sample, other DNA sequences code for this CDR3. This chain joins TRBV4-1 and TRBJ2-5; unclear D gene. The V gene lost 1 base and the J gene lost 4 bases, with 10 bases spanning the gap. Germline V gene lookup returns CDR1 MGHRA and CDR2 YSYEKL. CDR3 length: 14 residues. CDR3 amino acids: CASSQGPGRETQYF. The CDR3 DNA is TGCGCCAGCAGCCAAGGGCCGGGTCGAGAGACCCAGTACTTC.

The rearrangement links TRBV29-1 to TRBJ1-2; a possible D gene is TRBD1 (5 bases). Germline V lookup: CDR1 SQVTM, CDR2 ANQGSEA. The CDR3 length is 14 residues. V lost 6 bases and J lost 4, with 18 bases in between. For the CDR3, the DNA is TGCAGCGTACCCTCGACAGACCGTGCCTATGGCTACACCTTC. This sequence encodes CSVPSTDRAYGYTF.

The chain carries TRBV27 and TRBJ2-2; perhaps TRBD2 as D (7 bases). The germline V and J ends were trimmed by 7 bases and 4 bases, with 13 bases remaining between them. Germline CDR1 and CDR2: MNHEY and SMNVEV (reference sequence). The CDR3 extends over 14 amino acids. As DNA, the CDR3 is TGTGCCAGCAAGGTGGGGGGGCGCACCGGGGAGCTGTTTTTT. Amino acid sequence: CASKVGGRTGELFF.

V usage is TRBV3-1 (or the pseudogene TRBV3-2) and J usage is TRBJ2-7; 9 bases map to TRBD1. The J segment lost 4 bases and the V segment lost 7 bases, leaving 8 bases of the junction unmatched. Germline CDR1 LGHDT, CDR2 YNNKEL (reference sequence). The CDR3 covers 14 residues. CDR3 nucleotides: TGTGCCAGCACCCCAGGACAGGGGATGTACGAGCAGTACTTC. As protein: CASTPGQGMYEQYF.

The rearrangement uses TRBV10-1 and TRBJ1-5; the D gene is possibly TRBD1 (5 bases). The CDR3 has 14 residues. Deletions cut 8 bases from V and 7 bases from J, with 18 bases between. Germline V lookup: CDR1 WNHNN, CDR2 SYGVQD (reference sequence). CDR3 in amino acids: CASPWQGAWQPQHF. For the CDR3, the DNA is TGCGCCAGCCCATGGCAAGGGGCTTGGCAGCCCCAGCATTTT.

This clone was seen more than once but under ten times. CDR3 in DNA: TGTGCCGGGAAGACGCCCGACAGGGAAGAGACCCAGTACTTC. Its translation: CAGKTPDREETQYF. The V and J genes are TRBV6-5 and TRBJ2-5; 7 nucleotides agree with TRBD1. CDR1 is MNHEY, CDR2 SVGAGI, per germline. J gave up 3 bases and V 11 bases, and 12 bases lay outside the gene matches. The CDR3 covers 14 residues.

This clone has more than one count but fewer than ten. This sequence joins TRBV6-6 and TRBJ2-3; possible D gene TRBD1, 5 bases. V lost 5 bases to trimming and J lost 2 bases, with 17 bases between them. This CDR3 spans 16 amino acids. Looked up from germline, CDR1 is MNHNY and CDR2 is SVGAGI (reference sequence). The CDR3 DNA sequence: TGTGCCAGCAGTAACACCGGTAGGGGAATCACAGATACGCAGTATTTT. Its protein is CASSNTGRGITDTQYF.

V is TRBV5-8 and J is TRBJ1-1, with D possibly being TRBD1 (5 bases). Germline assignment: CDR1 SGHTS and CDR2 YDEGEE. CDR3 length equals 14 residues. Deletions cut 3 bases from V and 2 bases from J, with 11 bases between. Here the CDR3 reads CASSSWGLNTEAFF. The CDR3 nucleotides read TGTGCCAGCAGCTCGTGGGGACTAAACACTGAAGCTTTCTTT.

V usage is TRBV30 and J usage is TRBJ2-1, with 9 positions matching TRBD1. V lost 3 bases to trimming and J lost 7 bases; unmatched junction nucleotides: 4. Looked up from germline, CDR1 is GTSNPN and CDR2 is SVGIG (reference sequence). The CDR3 runs to 13 residues. CDR3 sequence: CAWSAGQGNEQFF. The CDR3 bases are TGTGCCTGGAGCGCTGGACAGGGGAATGAGCAGTTCTTC.

The J gene is TRBJ2-1, the V gene TRBV5-8; weak D call: TRBD2 (6 bases). Trimming shortened V by 0 bases and J by 0 bases, and 7 bases separated the two germline ends. This CDR3 is 15 amino acids long. Germline V lookup: CDR1 SGHTS, CDR2 YDEGEE. The CDR3 sequence: CASSLERASYNEQFF. The CDR3 DNA sequence: TGTGCCAGCAGCTTGGAGCGGGCCTCCTACAATGAGCAGTTCTTC.

V and J are TRBV7-8 and TRBJ2-5; D is perhaps TRBD1 (5 bases). The V end lost 5 bases, the J end lost 5 bases, and 18 bases lay between the germline ends. Germline V gene data show CDR1 as SGHVS and CDR2 as FQNEAQ. This CDR3 has 15 amino acids. CDR3 sequence: CASSPRLQGVETQYF. CDR3 nucleotides: TGTGCCAGCAGCCCACGACTTCAAGGGGTGGAGACCCAGTACTTC.

The chain is built from TRBV19 and TRBJ1-5; the D gene is possibly TRBD1 (6 bases). This CDR3 is built from 15 residues. The V and J ends lost 3 bases and 7 bases respectively, with 16 bases between them. Germline V lookup: CDR1 LNHDA, CDR2 SQIVND (reference sequence). This CDR3 reads CASSISGRGRQPQHF. The CDR3 nucleotides are TGTGCCAGTAGTATTAGTGGCAGGGGTCGGCAGCCCCAGCATTTT. Drawing the rest from reference TRBV19 and TRBJ1-5, the complete variable domain is DGGITQSPKYLFRKEGQNVTLSCEQNLNHDAMYWYRQDPGQGLRLIYYSQIVNDFQKGDIAEGYSVSREKKESFPLTVTSAQKNPTAFYLCASSISGRGRQPQHFGDGTRLSIL.

This chain links TRBV18 with TRBJ1-2, with a weak D call TRBD1 (5 bases). Trimming took off 0 bases at V and 4 bases at J, with 6 bases between the two ends. CDR1 is KGHSH and CDR2 is LQKENI in the germline V gene. This CDR3 is built from 13 residues. CDR3 nucleotides: TGTGCCAGCTCACCACCGACAGCCTATGGCTACACCTTC. Protein product: CASSPPTAYGYTF.

The V call is TRBV15, the J call TRBJ1-2, with 8 bases fitting TRBD1. The V gene end was trimmed by 6 bases and the J gene end by 0 bases; junction bases not matched to a gene: 6. The germline V gene has CDR1 LNHNV and CDR2 YYDKDF (reference sequence). CDR3 length: 15 amino acids. CDR3 protein: CATRMRTGTNYGYTF. As DNA, the CDR3 is TGTGCCACCAGGATGCGGACAGGGACTAACTATGGCTACACCTTC.

Worth noting for this clone: Other nucleotide sequences from this sample produce the same CDR3. V usage is TRBV5-1 and J usage is TRBJ2-3; D may be TRBD2 (5 bases). The CDR3 extends over 16 amino acids. The germline CDR1 and CDR2 sequences are SGHRS and YFSETQ. V was shortened by 0 bases and J by 0 bases, with 11 bases between the two germline ends. For the CDR3, the DNA is TGCGCCAGCAGCTTGGTCCTAGCAGCTAGCACAGATACGCAGTATTTT. Translated, it gives CASSLVLAASTDTQYF. The full variable domain, completed using reference TRBV5-1 and TRBJ2-3, is KAGVTQTPRYLIKTRGQQVTLSCSPISGHRSVSWYQQTPGQGLQFLFEYFSETQRNKGNFPGRFSGRQFSNSRSEMNVSTLELGDSALYLCASSLVLAASTDTQYFGPGTRLTVL.

Remarks on this clone: Mismatch with germline at one junction end may stem from a read error. The DNA for the CDR3 is TGTGCTAGCAGCTTTGAGGGATACCGTACGGACACCGGGGAGCTGTTTTTT. Translated: CASSFEGYRTDTGELFF. The rearrangement joins TRBV7-7 to TRBJ2-2; D is possibly TRBD2 (5 bases). The CDR3 is 17 amino acids. Germline V gene sequence: CDR1 SSHAT, CDR2 FNYEAQ (reference sequence). The full variable domain, completed using reference TRBV7-7 and TRBJ2-2, is GAGVSQSPRYKVTKRGQDVTLRCDPISSHATLYWYQQALGQGPEFLTYFNYEAQPDKSGLPSDRFSAERPEGSISTLTIQRTEQRDSAMYRCASSFEGYRTDTGELFFGEGSRLTVL.

The gene calls are TRBV19 and TRBJ2-7, with a tentative D call TRBD1 (5 bases). CDR1 LNHDA and CDR2 SQIVND come from the germline V gene (reference sequence). V shed 1 base and J shed 3 bases, with 10 bases lying between them. This CDR3 comprises 14 residues. The CDR3, as DNA: TGTGCCAGTAGTATAGGGACAAGGAACTACGAGCAGTACTTC. Residues: CASSIGTRNYEQYF.